This TCR beta chain came from a study of a mutant IDH1 vaccine in newly diagnosed glioma. As for the study in general: Vaccination followed radiotherapy alone by 4-6 weeks, or accompanied temozolomide cycles. Whole-study results and caveats: Changes in the top peripheral T cell clonotypes seemingly had no bearing on pseudoprogression. It was about 95% of patients that developed vaccine-induced immune responses.

Time point reported: week 35, safety follow-up. Topical imiquimod accompanied each vaccine dose, which consisted of 300 ug of mutant IDH1 20-mer peptide. The CDR3 has 13 residues. CDR1 KGHSH and CDR2 LQKENI come from the germline V gene. V lost 2 bases and J lost 2, with 6 bases in between. This clone was counted once. Its matching antigen is unknown. Generated by immunoSEQ multiplex PCR, the TCRdb table keeps only in-frame clones and is missing some. The sample holds about 42,000 clones, roughly four fifths seen once. This clonotype was obtained from a woman in her forties or fifties with glioma. The source material was PBMCs, sampled from a glioma patient whose treatment included an IDH1 peptide vaccine. The chain is built from TRBV18 and TRBJ1-2, with D unresolved. The CDR3 loop is CASSPTGNYGYTF. The CDR3 nucleotides are TGTGCCAGCTCACCAACGGGAAACTATGGCTACACCTTC.